These 24 T cell receptor beta chains were sequenced from one sample in a study of cytomegalovirus exposure and HLA in healthy donors. PCR involved 60 Vbeta and 13 Jbeta primers. The table came from immunoSEQ multiplex PCR; TCRdb's copy has only in-frame clones and leaves some out. The data contain fewer than 200,000 clones, about 80% of them singletons. The sequenced sample consisted of PBMCs. The receptors come from a man younger than 45 in good health and CMV-seronegative.

The chain uses TRBV30 and TRBJ1-5; TRBD1 matches 11 bases. Trimming at V came to 0 bases and at J to 4 bases, leaving 14 bases not matched to a gene. The germline gives CDR1 GTSNPN, CDR2 SVGIG (reference sequence). The CDR3 runs 19 residues. The CDR3 coding sequence is TGTGCCTGGAGTGTACAGGGGAGGACAGGGGGCCTCGGGAATCAGCCCCAGCATTTT. Translation gives CAWSVQGRTGGLGNQPQHF.

This clone came up a few times. J is TRBJ1-2 and V is TRBV6-1; D possibly corresponds to TRBD1 (5 bases). The CDR3 is made up of 15 amino acids. CDR1 MNHNS and CDR2 SASEGT come from the germline V gene. V gave up 1 base and J gave up 8 bases, with 17 bases separating them. For the CDR3, the DNA is TGTGCCAGCAGTGAAGTGGAGGGACGAACTTACGGCTACACCTTC. Encoded protein: CASSEVEGRTYGYTF.

The genes are TRBV9 and TRBJ1-1; D gene unclear. V was pared by 0 bases and J by 2 bases, with 8 bases between. This CDR3 has 14 amino acids. Germline V gene lookup returns CDR1 SGDLS and CDR2 YYNGEE. The CDR3 DNA sequence: TGTGCCAGCAGCGTAGTCGGTTACAACACTGAAGCTTTCTTT. It is translated as CASSVVGYNTEAFF.

CDR3 DNA sequence: TGTGCCAGCAGTTTAGGAGACAGGGGGCACGAAAAACTGTTTTTT. Its protein product is CASSLGDRGHEKLFF. V and J are TRBV28 and TRBJ1-4; 10 bases agree with TRBD1. Germline CDR1 is MDHEN and CDR2 is SYDVKM. V dropped 2 bases and J dropped 8; count of bases not matched to a gene: 5. The CDR3 contains 15 residues.

This chain uses TRBV5-6 with TRBJ2-5, with 13 positions matching TRBD2. V gave up 3 bases and J gave up 5 bases; unmatched junction bases: 10. The CDR3 loop spans 17 amino acids. Per the germline V gene, CDR1 is SGHDT and CDR2 is YYEEEE. The chain's CDR3 is CASSSGTSGVRAETQYF. The CDR3 nucleotides read TGTGCCAGCAGCTCCGGGACTAGCGGGGTTAGGGCGGAGACCCAGTACTTC.

This CDR3 is CASSRKTGGVGELFF. The CDR3, as DNA: TGCGCCAGCAGCCGGAAGACAGGGGGCGTGGGGGAGCTGTTTTTT. J is TRBJ2-2 and V is TRBV4-3, with 10 nucleotides matching TRBD1. The CDR3 sequence is 15 residues long. CDR1 and CDR2 (germline): LGHNA, YSLEER. The junction had 7 bases not matched to a gene; V was cut back by 4 bases and J by 8 bases.

This clone was observed a handful of times. The J gene is TRBJ1-1, the V gene TRBV6-4, with a tentative D call TRBD1 (6 bases). This CDR3 region has 15 residues. Germline V gene sequence: CDR1 MRHNA, CDR2 SNTAGT. The V gene lost 3 bases and the J gene lost 1 base, with 12 bases spanning the gap. CDR3 amino acids: CASSENGQSNTEAFF. In DNA, the CDR3 is TGTGCCAGCAGTGAGAATGGACAGTCGAACACTGAAGCTTTCTTT.

The genes are TRBV7-3 and TRBJ2-1; a possible D gene is TRBD1 (5 bases). This CDR3 spans 17 amino acids. V lost 1 base and J 7 bases, leaving 20 bases between the germline ends. Looked up from germline, CDR1 is SGHTA and CDR2 is FQGTGA. The CDR3 sequence is CASSLSVGHYIGNEQFF. CDR3 sequence (DNA): TGTGCCAGCAGCTTAAGTGTTGGACACTACATCGGAAATGAGCAGTTCTTC. Full variable domain (missing parts from reference TRBV7-3 and TRBJ2-1): GAGVSQTPSNKVTEKGKYVELRCDPISGHTALYWYRQSLGQGPEFLIYFQGTGAADDSGLPNDRFFAVRPEGSVSTLKIQRTERGDSAVYLCASSLSVGHYIGNEQFFGPGTRLTVL.

This clone was observed a single time. The chain employs TRBV10-1 and TRBJ2-5, with TRBD2 matching over 8 bases. The CDR3 is 15 amino acids. CDR1 and CDR2 from the germline V gene are WNHNN and SYGVQD (reference sequence). The V gene end was trimmed by 3 bases and the J gene end by 3 bases; junction bases not matched to a gene: 6. CDR3: CASSEGGGPKETQYF. The CDR3 coding sequence is TGCGCCAGCAGTGAAGGCGGGGGGCCGAAAGAGACCCAGTACTTC.

The J gene is TRBJ1-1, the V gene TRBV5-8, with 9 positions matching TRBD1. Germline CDR1 reads SGHTS; CDR2 reads YDEGEE. V lost 4 bases and J lost 5; bases outside the gene matches: 9. The CDR3 sequence is 15 residues long. The CDR3 nucleotides read TGTGCCAGCAGCGACTACAGGGGGCTGGGGACTGAAGCTTTCTTT. The encoded protein is CASSDYRGLGTEAFF.

This clone came up once. In DNA, the CDR3 is TGCGCCAGCAGCTCGGCGGGACGAGAGACCCAGTACTTC. It is translated as CASSSAGRETQYF. The gene calls are TRBV5-1 and TRBJ2-5, with a possible D match to TRBD2 (6 bases). Per the germline V gene, CDR1 is SGHRS and CDR2 is YFSETQ. This CDR3 has 13 residues. Trimming left V 3 bases short and J 4 bases short, with 10 bases between.

DNA for the CDR3: TGTGCCAGCAGTTCCTATTGGGGACAGGGGACCAATGAGCAGTTCTTC. This codes for CASSSYWGQGTNEQFF. V usage is TRBV6-5 and J usage is TRBJ2-1; 10 bases fit TRBD1. Looked up from germline, CDR1 is MNHEY and CDR2 is SVGAGI. V lost 4 bases and J lost 6; bases outside the gene matches: 9. The CDR3 contains 16 residues.

The V and J genes are TRBV6-1 and TRBJ2-7; 8 bases line up with TRBD1. V dropped 2 bases and J dropped 4; count of bases not matched to a gene: 10. This CDR3 spans 16 amino acids. The germline CDR1 and CDR2 sequences are MNHNS and SASEGT. DNA for the CDR3: TGTGCCAGCAGTGAATTCGGGCAGGGGGCAGGTTACGAGCAGTACTTC. Translating it yields CASSEFGQGAGYEQYF.

A single count supports this clone. CDR3 residues: CASSSPERGTSYNEQFF. In nucleotides, the CDR3 is TGTGCCAGCAGCTCTCCGGAGAGGGGGACGTCTTACAATGAGCAGTTCTTC. The V call is TRBV9, the J call TRBJ2-1, with a tentative D call TRBD1 (6 bases). CDR3 length: 17 residues. Per germline, CDR1 SGDLS and CDR2 YYNGEE. Between the trimmed V and J ends, which lost 4 bases and 4 bases, there was a span of 21 bases.

This clone was recorded a few times. In nucleotides, the CDR3 is TGTGCCAGCAGCTTGGCTCCCTTTCGGGGGGGTGGCTATGGCTACACCTTC. Residues: CASSLAPFRGGGYGYTF. The chain uses TRBV5-4 and TRBJ1-2; the D gene is possibly TRBD1 (5 bases). The germline V gene has CDR1 SGHNT and CDR2 YYREEE (reference sequence). The CDR3 extends over 17 amino acids. Trimming took off 0 bases at V and 4 bases at J, with 19 bases between the two ends. Together with reference TRBV5-4 and TRBJ1-2, the CDR3 gives the full variable domain: ETGVTQSPTHLIKTRGQQVTLRCSSQSGHNTVSWYQQALGQGPQFIFQYYREEENGRGNFPPRFSGLQFPNYSSELNVNALELDDSALYLCASSLAPFRGGGYGYTFGSGTRLTVV.

The rearrangement uses TRBV13 and TRBJ2-1; D is unresolved. Germline V gene lookup returns CDR1 PRHDT and CDR2 FYEKMQ (reference sequence). Deletions cut 0 bases from V and 5 bases from J, with 8 bases between. This CDR3 is 14 amino acids long. CDR3: CASSLGLPNNEQFF. CDR3 coding DNA: TGTGCCAGCAGCTTAGGCCTGCCTAACAATGAGCAGTTCTTC. The full variable domain, completed using reference TRBV13 and TRBJ2-1, is AAGVIQSPRHLIKEKRETATLKCYPIPRHDTVYWYQQGPGQDPQFLISFYEKMQSDKGSIPDRFSAQQFSDYHSELNMSSLELGDSALYFCASSLGLPNNEQFFGPGTRLTVL.

The chain couples TRBV5-8 to TRBJ2-7, with 9 bases identical to TRBD1. CDR1 is SGHTS, CDR2 YDEGEE, per germline. The CDR3 runs to 15 residues. V dropped 3 bases and J dropped 2; count of bases not matched to a gene: 6. For the CDR3, the DNA is TGTGCCAGCAGCTACAACCGGGACAGGGCCTACGAGCAGTACTTC. Protein: CASSYNRDRAYEQYF.

V is TRBV4-1 and J is TRBJ2-1; 9 nucleotides align to TRBD2. The CDR3 runs to 16 residues. Germline V gene sequence: CDR1 MGHRA, CDR2 YSYEKL. J gave up 3 bases and V 1 base, and 4 bases lay outside the gene matches. The CDR3 spells CASSQVRLAVYNEQFF. The CDR3 DNA sequence: TGCGCCAGCAGCCAAGTACGACTAGCGGTCTACAATGAGCAGTTCTTC.

The rearrangement uses TRBV4-3 and TRBJ1-1, with D possibly TRBD1 on 6 matching bases. Trimming took off 1 base at V and 3 bases at J, with 9 bases between the two ends. Germline values: CDR1 LGHNA, CDR2 YSLEER. The CDR3 contains 14 residues. CDR3 sequence: CASSQARGDTEAFF. In nucleotides, the CDR3 is TGCGCCAGCAGCCAAGCCAGGGGAGACACTGAAGCTTTCTTT.

The chain employs TRBV2 and TRBJ2-3; D unresolved. V was clipped by 9 bases and J by 5 bases, with 6 bases between them. The CDR3 contains 10 residues. CDR1 SNHLY and CDR2 FYNNEI come from the germline V gene. The DNA for the CDR3 is TGTGCCAGTAGAGGAGATACGCAGTATTTT. It translates to CASRGDTQYF.

Concerning this clone: In the same sample, other DNA sequences code for this CDR3. The chain employs TRBV20-1 and TRBJ2-7; tentative D call: TRBD2 (6 bases). Looked up from germline, CDR1 is DFQATT and CDR2 is SNEGSKA (reference sequence). The V end lost 6 bases, the J end lost 3 bases, and 9 bases lay between the germline ends. CDR3 length: 11 residues. The CDR3 spells CSARLGYEQYF. The DNA of the CDR3 is TGCAGTGCGCGACTAGGCTACGAGCAGTACTTC.

A few counts support this clone. This rearrangement joins TRBV30 to TRBJ2-7, with D perhaps matching TRBD2 (5 bases). CDR3 size: 13 residues. Germline CDR1 is GTSNPN and CDR2 is SVGIG (reference sequence). V was pared by 0 bases and J by 6 bases, with 12 bases between. CDR3 coding DNA: TGTGCCTGGAGTGTAAACCTAGCTTTCGAGCAGTACTTC. It specifies CAWSVNLAFEQYF.

This rearrangement joins TRBV5-1 to TRBJ2-5; 8 bases map to TRBD2. The V gene end was trimmed by 4 bases and the J gene end by 5 bases; junction bases not matched to a gene: 16. Germline-derived CDR1 and CDR2 are SGHRS and YFSETQ. The CDR3 has 17 residues. CDR3 nucleotide sequence: TGCGCCAGCAGCCCCTGGAGGCCCGGGACTAGGGTGGAGACCCAGTACTTC. Encoded protein: CASSPWRPGTRVETQYF.

The genes are TRBV6-6 and TRBJ2-7; 9 bases are shared with TRBD1. Germline V gene sequence: CDR1 MNHNY, CDR2 SVGAGI (reference sequence). With V trimmed by 0 bases and J by 0 bases, 3 bases remained unmatched. CDR3 length equals 16 residues. CDR3 in DNA: TGTGCCAGCAGTTACTCGACGGGACAGGGCTCCTACGAGCAGTACTTC. This translates into CASSYSTGQGSYEQYF.